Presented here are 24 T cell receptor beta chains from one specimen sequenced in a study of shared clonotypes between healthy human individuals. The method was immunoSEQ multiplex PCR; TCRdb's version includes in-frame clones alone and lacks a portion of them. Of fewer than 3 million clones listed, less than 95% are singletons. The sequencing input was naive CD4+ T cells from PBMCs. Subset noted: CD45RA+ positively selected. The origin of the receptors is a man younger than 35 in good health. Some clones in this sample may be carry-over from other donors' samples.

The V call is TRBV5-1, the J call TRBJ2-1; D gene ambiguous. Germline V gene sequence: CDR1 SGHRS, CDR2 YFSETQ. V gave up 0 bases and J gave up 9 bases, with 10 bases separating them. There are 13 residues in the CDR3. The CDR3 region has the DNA TGCGCCAGCAGCTTGGTTGTCGCGGTTGAGCAGTTCTTC. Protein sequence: CASSLVVAVEQFF.

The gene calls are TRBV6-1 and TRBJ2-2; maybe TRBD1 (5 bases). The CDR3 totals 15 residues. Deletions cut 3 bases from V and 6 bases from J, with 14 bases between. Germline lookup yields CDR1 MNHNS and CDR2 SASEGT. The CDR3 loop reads CASSDQGGVAGELFF. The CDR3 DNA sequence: TGTGCCAGCAGTGACCAGGGCGGCGTAGCCGGGGAGCTGTTTTTT.

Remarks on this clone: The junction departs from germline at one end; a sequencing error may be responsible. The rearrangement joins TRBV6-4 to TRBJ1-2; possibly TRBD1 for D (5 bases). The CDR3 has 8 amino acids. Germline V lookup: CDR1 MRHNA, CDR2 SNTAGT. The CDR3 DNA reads TGTGCCAGCAGCCATGACAGCTTC. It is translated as CASSHDSF.

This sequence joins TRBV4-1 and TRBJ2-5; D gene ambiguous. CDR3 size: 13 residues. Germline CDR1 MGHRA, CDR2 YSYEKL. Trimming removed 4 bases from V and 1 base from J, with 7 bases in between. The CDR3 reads CASSLIGQETQYF. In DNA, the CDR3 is TGCGCCAGCAGCCTGATAGGCCAAGAGACCCAGTACTTC.

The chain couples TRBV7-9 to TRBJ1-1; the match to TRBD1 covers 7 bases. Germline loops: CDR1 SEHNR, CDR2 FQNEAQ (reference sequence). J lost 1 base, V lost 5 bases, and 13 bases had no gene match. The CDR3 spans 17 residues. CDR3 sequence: CASSLRQGPGGNTEAFF. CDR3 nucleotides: TGTGCCAGCAGCCTTCGACAGGGTCCCGGGGGGAACACTGAAGCTTTCTTT.

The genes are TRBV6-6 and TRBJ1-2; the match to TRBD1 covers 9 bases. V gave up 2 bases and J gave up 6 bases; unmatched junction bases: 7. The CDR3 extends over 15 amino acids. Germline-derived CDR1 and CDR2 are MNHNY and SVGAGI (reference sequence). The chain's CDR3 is CASSYLPQGADGYTF. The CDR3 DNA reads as TGTGCCAGCAGTTACCTCCCACAGGGGGCGGATGGCTACACCTTC.

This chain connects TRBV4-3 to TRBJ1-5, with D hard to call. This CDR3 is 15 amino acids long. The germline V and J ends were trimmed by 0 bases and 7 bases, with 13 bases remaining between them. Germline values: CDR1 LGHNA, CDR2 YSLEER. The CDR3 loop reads CASSQDGENGQPQHF. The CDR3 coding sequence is TGCGCCAGCAGCCAAGATGGGGAGAACGGGCAGCCCCAGCATTTT.

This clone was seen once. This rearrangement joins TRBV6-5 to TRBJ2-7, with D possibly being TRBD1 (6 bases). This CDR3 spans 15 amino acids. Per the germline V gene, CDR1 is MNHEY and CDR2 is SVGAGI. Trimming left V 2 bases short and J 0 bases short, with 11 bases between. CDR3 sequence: CASSYSLDSSYEQYF. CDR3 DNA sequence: TGTGCCAGCAGTTACAGTTTGGACAGCTCCTACGAGCAGTACTTC.

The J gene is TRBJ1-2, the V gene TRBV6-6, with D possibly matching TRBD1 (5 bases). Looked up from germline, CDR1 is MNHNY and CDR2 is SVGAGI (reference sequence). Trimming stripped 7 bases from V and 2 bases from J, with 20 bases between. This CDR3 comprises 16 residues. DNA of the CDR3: TGTGCCAGCACCCCCGGGGAGGGGAGAGGGAACTATGGCTACACCTTC. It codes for CASTPGEGRGNYGYTF.

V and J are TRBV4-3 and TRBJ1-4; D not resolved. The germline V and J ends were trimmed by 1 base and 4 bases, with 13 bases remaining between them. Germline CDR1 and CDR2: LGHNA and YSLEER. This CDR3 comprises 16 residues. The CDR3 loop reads CASSQGSRPLNEKLFF. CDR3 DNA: TGCGCCAGCAGCCAAGGGTCCAGGCCCCTTAATGAAAAACTGTTTTTT.

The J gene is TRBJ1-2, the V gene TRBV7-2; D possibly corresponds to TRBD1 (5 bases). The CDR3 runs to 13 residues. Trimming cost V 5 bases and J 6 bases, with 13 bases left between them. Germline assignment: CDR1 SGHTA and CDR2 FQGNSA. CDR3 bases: TGTGCCAGCAGCCCCAGTCGGGGCCATGGCTACACCTTC. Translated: CASSPSRGHGYTF.

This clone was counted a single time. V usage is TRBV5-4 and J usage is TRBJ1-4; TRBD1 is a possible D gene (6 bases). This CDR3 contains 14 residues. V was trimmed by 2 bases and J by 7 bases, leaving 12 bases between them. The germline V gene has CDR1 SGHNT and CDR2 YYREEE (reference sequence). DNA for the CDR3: TGTGCCAGCAGCTTACAGGGTCATGGTGAAAAACTGTTTTTT. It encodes CASSLQGHGEKLFF.

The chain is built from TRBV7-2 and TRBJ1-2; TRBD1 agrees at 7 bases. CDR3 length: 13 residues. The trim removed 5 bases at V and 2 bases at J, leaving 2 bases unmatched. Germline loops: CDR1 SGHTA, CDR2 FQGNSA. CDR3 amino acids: CASSEDRNYGYTF. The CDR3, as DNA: TGTGCCAGCAGCGAGGACAGGAACTATGGCTACACCTTC.

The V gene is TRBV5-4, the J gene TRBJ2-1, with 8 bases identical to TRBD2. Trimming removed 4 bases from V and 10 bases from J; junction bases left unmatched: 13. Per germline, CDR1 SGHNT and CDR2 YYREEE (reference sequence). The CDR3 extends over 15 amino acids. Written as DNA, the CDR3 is TGTGCCAGCAGCCTCGGGGTAGCGGGGTCCGGGGAGCAGTTCTTC. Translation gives CASSLGVAGSGEQFF.

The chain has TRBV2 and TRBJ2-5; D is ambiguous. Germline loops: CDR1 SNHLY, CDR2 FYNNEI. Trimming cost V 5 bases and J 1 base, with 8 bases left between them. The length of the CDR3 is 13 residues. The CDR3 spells CASSPQVQETQYF. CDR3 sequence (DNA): TGTGCCAGCAGTCCCCAGGTCCAAGAGACCCAGTACTTC. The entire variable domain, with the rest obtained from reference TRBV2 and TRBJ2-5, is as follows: EPEVTQTPSHQVTQMGQEVILRCVPISNHLYFYWYRQILGQKVEFLVSFYNNEISEKSEIFDDQFSVERPDGSNFTLKIRSTKLEDSAMYFCASSPQVQETQYFGPGTRLLVL.

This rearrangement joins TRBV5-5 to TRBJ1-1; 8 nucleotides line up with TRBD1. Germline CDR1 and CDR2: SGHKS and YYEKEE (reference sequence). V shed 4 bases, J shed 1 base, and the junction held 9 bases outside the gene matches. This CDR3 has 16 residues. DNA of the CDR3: TGTGCCAGCAGCGCGTTTACTGGACAGGGGAACACTGAAGCTTTCTTT. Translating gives CASSAFTGQGNTEAFF. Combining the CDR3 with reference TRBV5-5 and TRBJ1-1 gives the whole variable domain DAGVTQSPTHLIKTRGQQVTLRCSPISGHKSVSWYQQVLGQGPQFIFQYYEKEERGRGNFPDRFSARQFPNYSSELNVNALLLGDSALYLCASSAFTGQGNTEAFFGQGTRLTVV.

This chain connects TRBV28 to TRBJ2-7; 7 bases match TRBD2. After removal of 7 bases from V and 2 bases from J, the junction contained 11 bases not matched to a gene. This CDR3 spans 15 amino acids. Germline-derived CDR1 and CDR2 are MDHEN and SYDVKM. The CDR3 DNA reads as TGTGCCAGCACCAACGGCGGGAGACCCGCCTACGAGCAGTACTTC. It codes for CASTNGGRPAYEQYF.

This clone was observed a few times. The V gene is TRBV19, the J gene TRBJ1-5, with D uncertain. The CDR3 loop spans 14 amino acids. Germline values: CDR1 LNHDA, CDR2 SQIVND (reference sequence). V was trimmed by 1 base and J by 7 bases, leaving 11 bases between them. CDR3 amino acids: CASSIVSGGQPQHF. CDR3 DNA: TGTGCCAGTAGTATAGTCTCGGGAGGACAGCCCCAGCATTTT.

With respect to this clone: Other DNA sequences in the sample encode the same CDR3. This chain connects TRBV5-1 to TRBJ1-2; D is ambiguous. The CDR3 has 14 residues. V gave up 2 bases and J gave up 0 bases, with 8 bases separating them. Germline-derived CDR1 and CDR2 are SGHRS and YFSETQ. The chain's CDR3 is CASSFTGTNYGYTF. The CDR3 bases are TGCGCCAGCAGCTTTACTGGGACTAACTATGGCTACACCTTC.

The CDR3 DNA reads TGTGCCAGCAGCCAAGAGGTAGGGAACCGCCTGAACACTGAAGCTTTCTTT. It codes for CASSQEVGNRLNTEAFF. The chain couples TRBV11-1 to TRBJ1-1, with D hard to call. Looked up from germline, CDR1 is SGHAT and CDR2 is FQDESV (reference sequence). The V end was cut by 5 bases, the J end by 0 bases, with 19 bases between. There are 17 residues in the CDR3.

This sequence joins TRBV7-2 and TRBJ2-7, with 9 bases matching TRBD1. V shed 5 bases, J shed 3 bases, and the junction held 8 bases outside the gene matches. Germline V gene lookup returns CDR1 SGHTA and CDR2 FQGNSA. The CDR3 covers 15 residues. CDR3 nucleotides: TGTGCCAGCAGCAACCGCGGGACAGGGATCTACGAGCAGTACTTC. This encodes CASSNRGTGIYEQYF. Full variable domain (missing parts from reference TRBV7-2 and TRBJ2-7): GAGVSQSPSNKVTEKGKDVELRCDPISGHTALYWYRQSLGQGLEFLIYFQGNSAPDKSGLPSDRFSAERTGGSVSTLTIQRTQQEDSAVYLCASSNRGTGIYEQYFGPGTRLTVT.

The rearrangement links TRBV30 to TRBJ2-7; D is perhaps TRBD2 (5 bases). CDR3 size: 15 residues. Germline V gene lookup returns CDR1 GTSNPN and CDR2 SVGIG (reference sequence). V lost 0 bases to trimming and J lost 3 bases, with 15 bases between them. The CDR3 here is CAWSVRRAEGYEQYF. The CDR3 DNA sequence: TGTGCCTGGAGTGTACGACGGGCCGAGGGCTACGAGCAGTACTTC. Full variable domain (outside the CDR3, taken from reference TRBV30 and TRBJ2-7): SQTIHQWPATLVQPVGSPLSLECTVEGTSNPNLYWYRQAAGRGLQLLFYSVGIGQISSEVPQNLSASRPQDRQFILSSKKLLLSDSGFYLCAWSVRRAEGYEQYFGPGTRLTVT.

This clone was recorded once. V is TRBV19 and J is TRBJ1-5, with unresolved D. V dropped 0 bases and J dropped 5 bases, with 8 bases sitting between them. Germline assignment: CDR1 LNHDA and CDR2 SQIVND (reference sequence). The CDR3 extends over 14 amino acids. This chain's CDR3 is CASSIDRNYQPQHF. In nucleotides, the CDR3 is TGTGCCAGTAGTATAGACAGGAACTATCAGCCCCAGCATTTT.

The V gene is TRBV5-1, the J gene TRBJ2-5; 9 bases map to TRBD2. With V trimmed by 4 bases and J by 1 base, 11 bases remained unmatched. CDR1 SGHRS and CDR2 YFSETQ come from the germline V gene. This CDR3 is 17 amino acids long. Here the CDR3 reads CASSPRAGSGSQETQYF. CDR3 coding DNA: TGCGCCAGCAGCCCCCGCGCGGGTAGCGGGAGCCAAGAGACCCAGTACTTC.